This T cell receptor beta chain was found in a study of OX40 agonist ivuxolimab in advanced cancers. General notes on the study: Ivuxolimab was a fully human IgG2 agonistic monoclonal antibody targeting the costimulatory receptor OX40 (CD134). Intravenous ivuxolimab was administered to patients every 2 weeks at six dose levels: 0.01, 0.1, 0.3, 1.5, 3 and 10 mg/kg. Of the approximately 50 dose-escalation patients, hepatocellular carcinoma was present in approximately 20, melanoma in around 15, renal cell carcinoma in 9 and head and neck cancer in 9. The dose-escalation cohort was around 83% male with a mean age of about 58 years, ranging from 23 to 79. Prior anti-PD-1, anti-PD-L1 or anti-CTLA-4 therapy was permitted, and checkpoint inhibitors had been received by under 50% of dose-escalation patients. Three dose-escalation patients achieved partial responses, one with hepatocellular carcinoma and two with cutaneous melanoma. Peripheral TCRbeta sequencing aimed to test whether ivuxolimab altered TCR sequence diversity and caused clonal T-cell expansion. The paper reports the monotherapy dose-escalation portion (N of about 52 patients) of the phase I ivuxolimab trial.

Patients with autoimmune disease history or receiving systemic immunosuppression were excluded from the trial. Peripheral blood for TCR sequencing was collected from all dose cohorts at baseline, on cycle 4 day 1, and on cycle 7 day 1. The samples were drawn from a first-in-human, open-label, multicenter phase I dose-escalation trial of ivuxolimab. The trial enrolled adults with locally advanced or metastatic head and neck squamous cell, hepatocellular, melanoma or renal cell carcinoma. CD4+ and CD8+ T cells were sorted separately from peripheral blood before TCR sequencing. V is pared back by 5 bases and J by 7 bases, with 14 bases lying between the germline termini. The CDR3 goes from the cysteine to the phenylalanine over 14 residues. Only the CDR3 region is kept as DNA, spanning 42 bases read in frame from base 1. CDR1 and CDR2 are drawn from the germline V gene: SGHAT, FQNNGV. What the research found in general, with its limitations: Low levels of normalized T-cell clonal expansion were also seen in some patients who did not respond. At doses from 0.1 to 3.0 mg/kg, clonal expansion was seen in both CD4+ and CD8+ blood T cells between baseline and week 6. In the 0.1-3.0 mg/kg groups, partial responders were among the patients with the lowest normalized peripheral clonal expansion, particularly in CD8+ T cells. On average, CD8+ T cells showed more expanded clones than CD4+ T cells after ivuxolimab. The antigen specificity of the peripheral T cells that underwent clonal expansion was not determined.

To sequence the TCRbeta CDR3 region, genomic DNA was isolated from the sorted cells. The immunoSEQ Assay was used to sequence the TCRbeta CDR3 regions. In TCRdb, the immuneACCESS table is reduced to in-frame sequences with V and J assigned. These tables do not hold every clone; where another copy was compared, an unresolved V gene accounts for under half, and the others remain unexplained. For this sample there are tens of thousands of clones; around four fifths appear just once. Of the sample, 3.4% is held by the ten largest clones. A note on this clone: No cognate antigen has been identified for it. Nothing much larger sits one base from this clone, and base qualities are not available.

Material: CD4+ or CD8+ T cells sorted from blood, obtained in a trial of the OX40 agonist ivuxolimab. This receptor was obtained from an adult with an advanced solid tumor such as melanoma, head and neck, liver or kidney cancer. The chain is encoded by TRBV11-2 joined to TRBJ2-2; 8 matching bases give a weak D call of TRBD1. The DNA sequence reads TGTGCCAGCAGCACACAGGGGGAGGGCGGGGAGCTGTTTTTT. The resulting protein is CASSTQGEGGELFF.